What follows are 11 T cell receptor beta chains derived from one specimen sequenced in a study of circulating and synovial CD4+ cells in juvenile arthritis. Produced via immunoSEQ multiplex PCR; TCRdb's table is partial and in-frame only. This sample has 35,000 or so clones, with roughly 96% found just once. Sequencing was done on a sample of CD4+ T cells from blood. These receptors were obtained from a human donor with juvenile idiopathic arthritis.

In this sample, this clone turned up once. The CDR3 bases are TGCGCCAGCAGCCCGTACTATAGAGGTTTAGATGAGCAGTTCTTC. The encoded protein is CASSPYYRGLDEQFF. V gene TRBV4-1 combines with J gene TRBJ2-1; D unresolved. CDR3 length equals 15 residues. Germline lookup yields CDR1 MGHRA and CDR2 YSYEKL. Trimming removed 4 bases from V and 8 bases from J, with 18 bases in between.

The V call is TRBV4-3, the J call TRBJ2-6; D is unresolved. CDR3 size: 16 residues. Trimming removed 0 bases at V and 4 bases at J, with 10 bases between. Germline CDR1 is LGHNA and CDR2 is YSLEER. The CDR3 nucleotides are TGCGCCAGCAGCCAAGATCTAATTTCGGGGGCCAACGTCCTGACTTTC. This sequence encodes CASSQDLISGANVLTF.

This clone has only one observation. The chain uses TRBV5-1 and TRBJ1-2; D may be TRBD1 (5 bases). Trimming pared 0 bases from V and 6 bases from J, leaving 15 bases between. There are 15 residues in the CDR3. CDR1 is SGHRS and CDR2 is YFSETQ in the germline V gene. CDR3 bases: TGCGCCAGCAGCTTGGAAGTGGGGCTCTGGGATGGCTACACCTTC. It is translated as CASSLEVGLWDGYTF. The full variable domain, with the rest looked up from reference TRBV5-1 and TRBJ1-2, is KAGVTQTPRYLIKTRGQQVTLSCSPISGHRSVSWYQQTPGQGLQFLFEYFSETQRNKGNFPGRFSGRQFSNSRSEMNVSTLELGDSALYLCASSLEVGLWDGYTFGSGTRLTVV.

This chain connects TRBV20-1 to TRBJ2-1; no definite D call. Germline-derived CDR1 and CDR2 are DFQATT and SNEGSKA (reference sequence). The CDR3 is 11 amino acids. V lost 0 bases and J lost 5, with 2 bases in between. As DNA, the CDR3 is TGCAGTGCTAGAGATAACAATGAGCAGTTCTTC. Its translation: CSARDNNEQFF.

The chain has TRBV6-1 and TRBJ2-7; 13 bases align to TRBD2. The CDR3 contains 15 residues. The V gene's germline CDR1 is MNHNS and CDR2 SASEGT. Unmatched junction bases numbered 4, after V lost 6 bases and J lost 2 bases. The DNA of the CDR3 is TGTGCCAGCAGACGGACTAGCGGGGGCCCCTACGAGCAGTACTTC. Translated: CASRRTSGGPYEQYF.

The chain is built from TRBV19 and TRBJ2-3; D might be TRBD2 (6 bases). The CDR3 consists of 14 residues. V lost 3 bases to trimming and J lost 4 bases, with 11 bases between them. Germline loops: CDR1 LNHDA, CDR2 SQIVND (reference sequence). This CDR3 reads CASSMRPGADTQYF. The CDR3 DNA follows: TGTGCCAGTAGTATGAGGCCGGGGGCAGATACGCAGTATTTT.

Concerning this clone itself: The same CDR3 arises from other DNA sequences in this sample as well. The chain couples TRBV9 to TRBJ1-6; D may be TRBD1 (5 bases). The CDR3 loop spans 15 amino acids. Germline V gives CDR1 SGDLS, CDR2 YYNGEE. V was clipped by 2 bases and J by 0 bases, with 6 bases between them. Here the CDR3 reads CASSVDSSYNSPLHF. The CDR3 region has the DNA TGTGCCAGCAGCGTCGACAGCTCCTATAATTCACCCCTCCACTTT. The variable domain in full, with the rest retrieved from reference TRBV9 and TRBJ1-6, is DSGVTQTPKHLITATGQRVTLRCSPRSGDLSVYWYQQSLDQGLQFLIQYYNGEERAKGNILERFSAQQFPDLHSELNLSSLELGDSALYFCASSVDSSYNSPLHFGNGTRLTVT.

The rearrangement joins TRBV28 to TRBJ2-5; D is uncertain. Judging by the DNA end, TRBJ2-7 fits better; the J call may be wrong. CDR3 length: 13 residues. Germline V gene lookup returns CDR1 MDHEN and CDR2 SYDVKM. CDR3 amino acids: CASSLLGAYEQYF. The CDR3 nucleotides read TGTGCCAGCAGTTTACTGGGCGCCTACGAGCAGTACTTC.

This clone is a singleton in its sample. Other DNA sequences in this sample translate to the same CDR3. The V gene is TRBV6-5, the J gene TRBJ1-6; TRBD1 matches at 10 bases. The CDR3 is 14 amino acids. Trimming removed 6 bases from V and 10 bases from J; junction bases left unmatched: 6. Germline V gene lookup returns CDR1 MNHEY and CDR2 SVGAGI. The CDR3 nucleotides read TGTGCCAGCAGCACCGGGACAGGGGTATCACCCCTCCACTTT. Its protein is CASSTGTGVSPLHF.

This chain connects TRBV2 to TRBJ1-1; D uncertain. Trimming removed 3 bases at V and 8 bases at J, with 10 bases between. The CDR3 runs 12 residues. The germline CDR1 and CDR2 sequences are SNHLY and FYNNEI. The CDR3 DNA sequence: TGTGCCAGCAGTGATAATGGGAGGGAAGCTTTCTTT. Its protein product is CASSDNGREAFF.

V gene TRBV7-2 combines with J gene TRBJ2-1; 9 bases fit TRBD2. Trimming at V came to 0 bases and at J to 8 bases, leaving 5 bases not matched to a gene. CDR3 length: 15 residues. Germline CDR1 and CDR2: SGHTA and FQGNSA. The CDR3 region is CASSLASGSTYEQFF. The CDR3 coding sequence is TGTGCCAGCAGCTTAGCTAGCGGGAGTACGTATGAGCAGTTCTTC. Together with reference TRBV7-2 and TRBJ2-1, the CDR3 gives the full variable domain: GAGVSQSPSNKVTEKGKDVELRCDPISGHTALYWYRQSLGQGLEFLIYFQGNSAPDKSGLPSDRFSAERTGGSVSTLTIQRTQQEDSAVYLCASSLASGSTYEQFFGPGTRLTVL.